The source of this TCR beta chain is a study of blood T cells in healthy people across ages. This clonotype has more than one count but fewer than ten. A second PCR, run for about 6 to 11 cycles, used a sample-barcoded 5' primer plus a J-beta primer mix. Each CDR3 protein is one row after TCRdb ran MiXCR on the 5' RACE reads. The sample gives just over 1 million distinct CDR3 sequences, 45% of which show up once; approximately 17% is in the top ten. This CDR3 contains 18 residues. J was trimmed by 0 bases and V by 4 bases; bases with no gene match: 5. Germline loops: CDR1 SGDLS, CDR2 YYNGEE. The sequencing sample was made of blood. The sequence came from a woman aged 55 to 70 in good health. The V gene is TRBV9, the J gene TRBJ2-6; 12 nucleotides agree with TRBD2. The CDR3: CASSYLAGGPSGANVLTF. The CDR3 nucleotides read TGTGCCAGCAGCTACCTAGCGGGAGGGCCCTCTGGGGCCAACGTCCTGACTTTC.